What follows describes a single TCR beta chain. Its target antigen remains unknown. Base qualities are not provided; no much larger clone lies one nucleotide away. This record comes from a study of response to subunit inactivated influenza vaccine listed by TCRdb under 2018. Turning to the overall study: The study used deep quantitative T cell receptor repertoire profiling to track responses to a trivalent subunit inactivated influenza vaccine. General study outcomes and caveats: The authors suggested that each seasonal influenza vaccination may recruit only a limited number of new T cells.

The germline V gene specifies SGHTA as CDR1 and FQGNSA as CDR2. The V and J ends are trimmed by 1 base and 4 bases, leaving 13 bases between them. Including cysteine and phenylalanine, the CDR3 has 15 amino acids. Solely the CDR3 DNA is kept, with 45 bases framed from the first base. Library method: RT-PCR. The reads were generated on an Illumina HiSeq 2500. The public reads were reprocessed in TCRdb via fastp at Q25 and MiXCR, keeping in-frame beta chains. Records with the same CDR3 protein are collapsed into one entry carrying the most frequent genes and DNA. The sample contains under 850,000 distinct CDR3 sequences, around 20% of them found a single time. About 11% of the sample is held by the ten biggest clonotypes.

This chain joins TRBV7-2 to TRBJ1-1, and perhaps TRBD1 as D gene, on 5 matching bases. The material was PBMCs from blood, obtained roughly 5 days after vaccination. The source is a middle-aged man who received an inactivated influenza vaccine. Donor details come from another sample of the same person, matched by shared clones. In nucleotides, the sequence is TGTGCCAGCAGCTTAGATTTACGGGGGGGCACTGAAGCTTTCTTT. Translated, this is CASSLDLRGGTEAFF. When the CDR3 is completed using the reference TRBV7-2 and TRBJ1-1 genes on either side, the full variable domain is GAGVSQSPSNKVTEKGKDVELRCDPISGHTALYWYRQSLGQGLEFLIYFQGNSAPDKSGLPSDRFSAERTGGSVSTLTIQRTQQEDSAVYLCASSLDLRGGTEAFFGQGTRLTVV.